This T cell receptor (beta chain) derives from a study of T cells expressing NK-cell markers. Whole-study context: The study drew TCR beta repertoires from sorted CD3+CD56+NKG2C+, CD3+CD56+NKG2C- and CD3+CD56-NKG2C+ T cells.

Reprocessing the 5' RACE reads, TCRdb reports a single entry for every CDR3 protein and omits DNA. This table holds 5,000 to 6,000 distinct CDR3 sequences. Germline assignment: CDR1 SGHNT and CDR2 YENEEA. The CDR3 consists of 14 residues. Sequenced: blood T cells: a sorted CD56 or NKG2C T cell subset, CD4+ or CD8+ T cells, or bulk PBMC T cells (not recorded which). This sequence was found in a man between 18 and 35 years old in good health. The rearrangement uses TRBV11-3 and TRBJ2-5; TCRdb's D gene call, TRBD1, goes unchecked for lack of DNA. This CDR3 reads CASSHRGSQETQYF.